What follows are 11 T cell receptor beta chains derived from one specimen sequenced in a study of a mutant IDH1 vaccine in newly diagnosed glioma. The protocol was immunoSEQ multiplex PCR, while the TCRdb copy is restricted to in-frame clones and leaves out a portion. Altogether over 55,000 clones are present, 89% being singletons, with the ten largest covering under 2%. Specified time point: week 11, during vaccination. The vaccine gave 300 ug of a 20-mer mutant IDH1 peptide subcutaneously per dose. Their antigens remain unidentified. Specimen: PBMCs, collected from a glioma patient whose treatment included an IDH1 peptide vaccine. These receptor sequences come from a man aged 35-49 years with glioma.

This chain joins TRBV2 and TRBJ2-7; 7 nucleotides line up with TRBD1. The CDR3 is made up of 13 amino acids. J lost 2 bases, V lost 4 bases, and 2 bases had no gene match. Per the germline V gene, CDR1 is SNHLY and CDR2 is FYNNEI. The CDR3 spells CASSAGTAYEQYF. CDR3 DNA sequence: TGTGCCAGCAGTGCCGGGACAGCCTACGAGCAGTACTTC.

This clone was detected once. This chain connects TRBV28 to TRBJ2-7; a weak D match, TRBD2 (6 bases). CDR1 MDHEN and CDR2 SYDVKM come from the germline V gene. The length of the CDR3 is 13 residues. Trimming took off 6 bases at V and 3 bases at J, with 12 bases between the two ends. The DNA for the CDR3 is TGTGCCAGCAGCTCCGGGACTCACTACGAGCAGTACTTC. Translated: CASSSGTHYEQYF.

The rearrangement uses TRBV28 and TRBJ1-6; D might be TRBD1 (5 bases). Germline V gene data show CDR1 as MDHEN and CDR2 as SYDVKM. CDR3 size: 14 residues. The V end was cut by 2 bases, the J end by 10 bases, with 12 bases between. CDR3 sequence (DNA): TGTGCCAGCAGTTTAGCGCAGGGAAGGTCACCCCTCCACTTT. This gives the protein CASSLAQGRSPLHF.

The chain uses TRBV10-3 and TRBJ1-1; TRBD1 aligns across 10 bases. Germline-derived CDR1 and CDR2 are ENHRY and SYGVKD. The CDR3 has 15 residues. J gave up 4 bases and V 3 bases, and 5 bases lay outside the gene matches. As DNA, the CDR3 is TGTGCCATCAGTGATCCGGGACAGGGGTCCACTGAAGCTTTCTTT. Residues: CAISDPGQGSTEAFF.

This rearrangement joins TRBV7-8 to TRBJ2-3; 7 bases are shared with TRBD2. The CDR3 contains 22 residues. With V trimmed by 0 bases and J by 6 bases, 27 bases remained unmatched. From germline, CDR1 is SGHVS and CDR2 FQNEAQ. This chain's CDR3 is CASSLALSGGYLAGVVRDTQYF. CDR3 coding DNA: TGTGCCAGCAGCTTAGCGTTGTCTGGGGGGTACCTCGCGGGAGTCGTCCGGGATACGCAGTATTTT.

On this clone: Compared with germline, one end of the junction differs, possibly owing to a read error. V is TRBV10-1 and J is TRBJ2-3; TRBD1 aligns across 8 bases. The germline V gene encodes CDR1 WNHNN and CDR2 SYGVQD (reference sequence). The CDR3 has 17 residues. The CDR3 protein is CTSSESTLGTGGDTQYF. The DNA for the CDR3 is TGCACCAGCAGTGAGTCCACACTCGGGACAGGAGGTGATACGCAGTATTTT.

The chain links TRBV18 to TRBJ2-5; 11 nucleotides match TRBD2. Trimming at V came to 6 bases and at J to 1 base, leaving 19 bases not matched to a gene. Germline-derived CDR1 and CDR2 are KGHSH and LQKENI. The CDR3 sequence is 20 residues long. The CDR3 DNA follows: TGTGCCAGCTCGCCCTACTCACTGTCGGCGACTAGCGGGACCCAAGAGACCCAGTACTTC. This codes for CASSPYSLSATSGTQETQYF.

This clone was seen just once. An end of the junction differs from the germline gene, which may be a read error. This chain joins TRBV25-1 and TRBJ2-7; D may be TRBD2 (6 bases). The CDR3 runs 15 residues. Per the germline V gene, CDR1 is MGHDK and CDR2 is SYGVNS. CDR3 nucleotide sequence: TGTGCCAGCAGCGAATCGCGGGCGGGGCGCCACGAGCAGTACTTC. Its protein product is CASSESRAGRHEQYF.

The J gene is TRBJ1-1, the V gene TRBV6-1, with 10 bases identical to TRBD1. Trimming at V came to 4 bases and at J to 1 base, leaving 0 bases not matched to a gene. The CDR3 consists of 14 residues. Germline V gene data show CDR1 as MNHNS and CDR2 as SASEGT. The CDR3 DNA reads TGTGCCAGCAGTGGGGACAGGGGGAACACTGAAGCTTTCTTT. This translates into CASSGDRGNTEAFF.

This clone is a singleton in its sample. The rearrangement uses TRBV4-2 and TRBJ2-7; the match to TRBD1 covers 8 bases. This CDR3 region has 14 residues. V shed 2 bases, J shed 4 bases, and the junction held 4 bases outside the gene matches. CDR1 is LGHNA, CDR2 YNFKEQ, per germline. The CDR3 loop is CASSQQTGVYEQYF. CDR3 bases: TGTGCCAGCAGCCAACAGACAGGGGTATACGAGCAGTACTTC.

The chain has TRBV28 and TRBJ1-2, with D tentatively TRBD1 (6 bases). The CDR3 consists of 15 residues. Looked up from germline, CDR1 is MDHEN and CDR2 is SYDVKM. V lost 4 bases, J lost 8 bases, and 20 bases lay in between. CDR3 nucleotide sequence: TGTGCCAGCAGTTCCCGGCGGGGGGGGCTAGGCGGCTACACCTTC. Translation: CASSSRRGGLGGYTF.